The rows below give T cell receptor beta chains drawn from one sample of a study of shared clonotypes between healthy human individuals. Libraries were prepared by immunoSEQ multiplex PCR; TCRdb keeps only in-frame clonotypes and omits some of them. Here the sample spans about 2.3 million clones, 80% to 95% being singletons. The specimen was naive CD4+ T cells from PBMCs. These receptors were obtained from a man aged 18 to 29 in good health. Some clones in this sample may be carry-over from other donors' samples. The CDR3 runs from the conserved cysteine through the conserved F or W. The D gene is left open where the match is weak. Size values are once, few and many counts, or a class for expanded clones, and some rows have none.

v_gene: TRBV7-2; j_gene: TRBJ1-4; d_gene: .; abundance: .; CDR3aa: CASSLGPRSSNEKLFF; CDR3nt: TGTGCCAGCAGCTTGGGCCCCCGGAGTTCTAATGAAAAACTGTTTTTT
v_gene: TRBV9; j_gene: TRBJ1-2; d_gene: TRBD1; abundance: .; CDR3aa: CASSDKGGTVNYGYTF; CDR3nt: TGTGCCAGCAGCGACAAAGGAGGGACAGTCAACTATGGCTACACCTTC
v_gene: TRBV9; j_gene: TRBJ2-5; d_gene: .; abundance: .; CDR3aa: CASSVVGGRPETQYF; CDR3nt: TGTGCCAGCAGCGTAGTAGGCGGCCGCCCAGAGACCCAGTACTTC
v_gene: TRBV28; j_gene: TRBJ2-1; d_gene: TRBD2; abundance: once; CDR3aa: CASRTSGRAYYNEQFF; CDR3nt: TGTGCCAGCAGAACTAGCGGGAGGGCTTACTACAATGAGCAGTTCTTC
v_gene: TRBV5-5; j_gene: TRBJ1-4; d_gene: TRBD1; abundance: .; CDR3aa: CASSMGQLRTNEKLFF; CDR3nt: TGTGCCAGCAGCATGGGACAGCTGAGGACTAATGAAAAACTGTTTTTT
v_gene: TRBV6-6; j_gene: TRBJ2-7; d_gene: TRBD2; abundance: .; CDR3aa: CASRNAVAGSYEQYF; CDR3nt: TGTGCCAGCAGAAACGCCGTAGCGGGCTCCTACGAGCAGTACTTC
v_gene: TRBV21-1; j_gene: TRBJ2-7; d_gene: .; abundance: .; CDR3aa: CASSTPMGTGVFSYEQYF; CDR3nt: TGTGCCAGCAGCACGCCAATGGGGACAGGGGTCTTCTCCTACGAGCAGTACTTC
v_gene: TRBV5-1; j_gene: TRBJ2-7; d_gene: .; abundance: once; CDR3aa: CASSSLTGGMIAGGNSYEQYF; CDR3nt: TGCGCCAGCAGCTCACTGACAGGGGGCATGATAGCGGGAGGTAATTCCTACGAGCAGTACTTC
v_gene: TRBV6-1; j_gene: TRBJ1-2; d_gene: .; abundance: .; CDR3aa: CASSAASGQRGYTF; CDR3nt: TGTGCCAGCAGTGCCGCTAGTGGCCAAAGGGGCTACACCTTC
v_gene: TRBV7-6; j_gene: TRBJ1-1; d_gene: .; abundance: .; CDR3aa: CASSPLGQGNTEAFF; CDR3nt: TGTGCCAGCAGCCCTCTGGGCCAGGGGAACACTGAAGCTTTCTTT
v_gene: TRBV7-8; j_gene: TRBJ2-1; d_gene: TRBD1; abundance: .; CDR3aa: CASSSNPGTAVYNEQFF; CDR3nt: TGTGCCAGCAGCTCCAATCCTGGGACAGCGGTTTACAATGAGCAGTTCTTC
v_gene: TRBV6-5; j_gene: TRBJ2-3; d_gene: .; abundance: .; CDR3aa: CASSLGGNTDTQYF; CDR3nt: TGTGCCAGCTCCCTCGGGGGCAACACAGATACGCAGTATTTT
v_gene: TRBV11-2; j_gene: TRBJ2-1; d_gene: TRBD1; abundance: .; CDR3aa: CASRTPRGTGAYNEQFF; CDR3nt: TGTGCCAGCAGGACCCCCAGGGGGACAGGGGCCTACAATGAGCAGTTCTTC
v_gene: TRBV19; j_gene: TRBJ1-6; d_gene: .; abundance: .; CDR3aa: CASRGYNSPLHF; CDR3nt: TGTGCCAGTAGGGGATATAATTCACCCCTCCACTTT
v_gene: TRBV7-8; j_gene: TRBJ2-7; d_gene: TRBD2; abundance: .; CDR3aa: CASSSVPLAGAIYEQYF; CDR3nt: TGTGCCAGCAGCTCCGTCCCCTTAGCGGGAGCGATCTACGAGCAGTACTTC
v_gene: TRBV5-5; j_gene: TRBJ2-7; d_gene: TRBD1; abundance: .; CDR3aa: CASSSGQGSSYEQYF; CDR3nt: TGTGCCAGCAGCTCGGGACAGGGTTCTTCCTACGAGCAGTACTTC
v_gene: TRBV11-2; j_gene: TRBJ2-1; d_gene: .; abundance: .; CDR3aa: CASSYHYNEQFF; CDR3nt: TGTGCCAGCAGCTACCATTACAATGAGCAGTTCTTC
v_gene: TRBV4-1; j_gene: TRBJ2-3; d_gene: .; abundance: .; CDR3aa: CASSQGPVSTDTQYF; CDR3nt: TGCGCCAGCAGCCAAGGGCCGGTTAGCACAGATACGCAGTATTTT
v_gene: TRBV25-1; j_gene: TRBJ1-5; d_gene: .; abundance: .; CDR3aa: CASSSPEGPQHF; CDR3nt: TGTGCCAGCAGTAGTCCCGAGGGGCCCCAGCATTTT
v_gene: TRBV11-2; j_gene: TRBJ1-5; d_gene: .; abundance: .; CDR3aa: CASSPSPGLNQPQHF; CDR3nt: TGTGCCAGCAGCCCCTCCCCGGGGCTTAATCAGCCCCAGCATTTT
v_gene: TRBV7-8; j_gene: TRBJ1-2; d_gene: TRBD1; abundance: .; CDR3aa: CASSHDRANGYTF; CDR3nt: TGTGCCAGCAGCCACGACAGGGCAAATGGCTACACCTTC
v_gene: TRBV5-1; j_gene: TRBJ2-7; d_gene: TRBD2; abundance: .; CDR3aa: CASSLPSGRNNEQYF; CDR3nt: TGCGCCAGCAGCTTGCCTAGCGGGAGAAATAACGAGCAGTACTTC
v_gene: TRBV5-1; j_gene: TRBJ2-3; d_gene: TRBD2; abundance: .; CDR3aa: CASQGLAGAADTQYF; CDR3nt: TGCGCCAGCCAGGGACTAGCGGGAGCGGCAGATACGCAGTATTTT
v_gene: TRBV27; j_gene: TRBJ2-1; d_gene: .; abundance: .; CDR3aa: CASSPHYNEQFF; CDR3nt: TGTGCCAGCAGCCCCCATTACAATGAGCAGTTCTTC
v_gene: TRBV28; j_gene: TRBJ2-2; d_gene: .; abundance: .; CDR3aa: CASRFWTRGGYGSLVNTGELFF; CDR3nt: TGTGCCAGCCGCTTCTGGACTAGGGGGGGGTACGGTTCCCTTGTAAACACCGGGGAGCTGTTTTTT
v_gene: TRBV7-6; j_gene: TRBJ2-5; d_gene: .; abundance: few; CDR3aa: CASSGFGTQETQYF; CDR3nt: TGTGCCAGCAGCGGCTTCGGGACTCAAGAGACCCAGTACTTC
v_gene: TRBV4-2; j_gene: TRBJ1-4; d_gene: .; abundance: .; CDR3aa: CASSQEFQGEKLFF; CDR3nt: TGTGCCAGCAGCCAAGAGTTTCAGGGAGAAAAACTGTTTTTT
v_gene: TRBV29-1; j_gene: TRBJ1-2; d_gene: TRBD1; abundance: .; CDR3aa: CSVSVSDRVGYTF; CDR3nt: TGCAGCGTCTCCGTGAGCGACAGGGTTGGCTACACCTTC
v_gene: TRBV5-6; j_gene: TRBJ2-5; d_gene: .; abundance: .; CDR3aa: CASSLGFLRETQYF; CDR3nt: TGTGCCAGCAGCTTGGGATTCCTCCGTGAGACCCAGTACTTC
v_gene: TRBV28; j_gene: TRBJ1-5; d_gene: .; abundance: .; CDR3aa: CASSLLGRQHF; CDR3nt: TGTGCCAGCAGTTTATTGGGACGCCAGCATTTT
v_gene: TRBV19; j_gene: TRBJ2-3; d_gene: TRBD2; abundance: .; CDR3aa: CASSPGTSGRAGSQYF; CDR3nt: TGTGCCAGTAGTCCAGGGACTAGCGGGAGGGCGGGGTCGCAGTATTTT
v_gene: TRBV5-1; j_gene: TRBJ1-1; d_gene: .; abundance: .; CDR3aa: CASSKVKGGKGENTEAFF; CDR3nt: TGCGCCAGCAGCAAGGTGAAGGGGGGAAAGGGGGAAAACACTGAAGCTTTCTTT
v_gene: TRBV7-9; j_gene: TRBJ2-7; d_gene: .; abundance: .; CDR3aa: CASSLPHEQYF; CDR3nt: TGTGCCAGCAGCCTCCCCCACGAGCAGTACTTC
v_gene: TRBV2; j_gene: TRBJ1-1; d_gene: .; abundance: .; CDR3aa: CASRLIMGTEAFF; CDR3nt: TGTGCCAGCAGGCTTATAATGGGGACTGAAGCTTTCTTT
v_gene: TRBV6-1; j_gene: TRBJ2-2; d_gene: .; abundance: .; CDR3aa: CASRSFGDTGELFF; CDR3nt: TGTGCCAGCAGATCGTTTGGCGACACCGGGGAGCTGTTTTTT
v_gene: TRBV29-1; j_gene: TRBJ1-1; d_gene: TRBD1; abundance: .; CDR3aa: CSVETTGGRFTEAFF; CDR3nt: TGCAGCGTGGAAACAACAGGGGGCAGGTTCACTGAAGCTTTCTTT
v_gene: TRBV10-1; j_gene: TRBJ2-2; d_gene: .; abundance: .; CDR3aa: CASSDGQTGELFF; CDR3nt: TGCGCCAGCAGTGACGGACAGACCGGGGAGCTGTTTTTT
v_gene: TRBV4-2; j_gene: TRBJ2-7; d_gene: TRBD2; abundance: .; CDR3aa: CASSRPSGTSGYEQYF; CDR3nt: TGTGCCAGCAGCCGCCCCTCCGGGACTAGCGGCTACGAGCAGTACTTC
v_gene: TRBV5-1; j_gene: TRBJ2-5; d_gene: .; abundance: .; CDR3aa: CASSLEGGVQETQYF; CDR3nt: TGCGCCAGCAGCTTGGAGGGGGGAGTCCAAGAGACCCAGTACTTC
v_gene: TRBV19; j_gene: TRBJ2-7; d_gene: .; abundance: .; CDR3aa: CASSRAGSTYEQYF; CDR3nt: TGTGCCAGTAGTAGGGCCGGGAGTACCTACGAGCAGTACTTC
v_gene: TRBV19; j_gene: TRBJ2-7; d_gene: .; abundance: .; CDR3aa: CARRGAQSSYEQYF; CDR3nt: TGTGCCAGAAGGGGGGCTCAAAGCTCCTACGAGCAGTACTTC
v_gene: TRBV18; j_gene: TRBJ2-3; d_gene: .; abundance: .; CDR3aa: CASSPPAGSTDTQYF; CDR3nt: TGTGCCAGCTCACCACCCGCGGGGTCCACAGATACGCAGTATTTT
v_gene: TRBV7-2; j_gene: TRBJ2-1; d_gene: .; abundance: .; CDR3aa: CASSTGPYNEQFF; CDR3nt: TGTGCCAGCAGCACGGGCCCTTACAATGAGCAGTTCTTC
v_gene: TRBV6-6; j_gene: TRBJ1-2; d_gene: .; abundance: once; CDR3aa: CASGPGTPPKKGYTF; CDR3nt: TGTGCCAGCGGACCCGGGACTCCCCCAAAAAAAGGCTACACCTTC
v_gene: TRBV5-1; j_gene: TRBJ2-1; d_gene: TRBD2; abundance: few; CDR3aa: CASSLASGTYNEQFF; CDR3nt: TGCGCCAGCAGCTTGGCTAGCGGGACCTACAATGAGCAGTTCTTC
v_gene: TRBV9; j_gene: TRBJ2-2; d_gene: .; abundance: .; CDR3aa: CASSVGPTGELFF; CDR3nt: TGTGCCAGCAGCGTAGGCCCCACCGGGGAGCTGTTTTTT
v_gene: TRBV30; j_gene: TRBJ2-7; d_gene: .; abundance: .; CDR3aa: CAWSRGAQYF; CDR3nt: TGTGCCTGGAGTCGGGGTGCGCAGTACTTC
v_gene: TRBV19; j_gene: TRBJ1-2; d_gene: TRBD1; abundance: .; CDR3aa: CARNTGAHYGYTF; CDR3nt: TGTGCCAGGAACACAGGGGCCCACTATGGCTACACCTTC
v_gene: TRBV28; j_gene: TRBJ2-3; d_gene: TRBD1; abundance: .; CDR3aa: CVSSLRGQGSPDTQYF; CDR3nt: TGTGTCAGCAGTTTAAGGGGACAGGGGTCACCAGATACGCAGTATTTT